This T cell receptor (beta chain) was observed in a study of blood T cell repertoires in COVID-19. Here immunoSEQ multiplex PCR was the method, and the copy in TCRdb shows in-frame clones only, minus some. In the table there are 240,000 or so clones, more than 70% of which are singletons. This clone has only a few counts. Germline CDR1 is MNHEY and CDR2 is SVGAGI. The CDR3 sequence is 14 residues long. Trimming cost V 5 bases and J 5 bases, with 15 bases left between them. The receptor comes from a man at least 80 years old with acute or convalescent COVID-19. Sequencing used peripheral blood. The chain joins TRBV6-5 to TRBJ1-1; D perhaps matches TRBD1 (5 bases). The CDR3 reads CASSRGHRGTEAFF. In DNA, the CDR3 is TGTGCCAGCAGTCGCGGACACCGGGGGACTGAAGCTTTCTTT.